The T cell receptor beta chain under discussion was sequenced for a study of beta chain features in type 1 diabetes. Study information: The patients were much like the healthy donors in age, gender and cell yields.

Central memory, naive, regulatory and stem cell-like memory CD4+ cells were sorted by CD45RO/CCR7/CD25/CD127/CD95/CD27. This clone was observed a few times. With 2 bases clipped from V and 2 bases from J, the junction kept 5 bases outside the gene matches. Per the germline V gene, CDR1 is SGHRS and CDR2 is YFSETQ. The CDR3 covers 17 residues. All of the isolated RNA was reverse transcribed, so expressed TCRB transcripts were sequenced. Libraries were prepared by immunoSEQ multiplex PCR; TCRdb keeps only in-frame clonotypes and omits some of them. The sample includes about 140,000 clones, about a tenth of them seen just once.

This chain joins TRBV5-1 and TRBJ2-3; 13 bases agree with TRBD2. This TCR was recovered from a woman between 40 and 55 years old in good health. The sequenced sample consisted of central memory CD4+ T cells from blood. The CDR3 loop is CASSFGLAGAYTDTQYF. The CDR3 bases are TGCGCCAGCAGCTTTGGACTAGCGGGGGCCTACACAGATACGCAGTATTTT.